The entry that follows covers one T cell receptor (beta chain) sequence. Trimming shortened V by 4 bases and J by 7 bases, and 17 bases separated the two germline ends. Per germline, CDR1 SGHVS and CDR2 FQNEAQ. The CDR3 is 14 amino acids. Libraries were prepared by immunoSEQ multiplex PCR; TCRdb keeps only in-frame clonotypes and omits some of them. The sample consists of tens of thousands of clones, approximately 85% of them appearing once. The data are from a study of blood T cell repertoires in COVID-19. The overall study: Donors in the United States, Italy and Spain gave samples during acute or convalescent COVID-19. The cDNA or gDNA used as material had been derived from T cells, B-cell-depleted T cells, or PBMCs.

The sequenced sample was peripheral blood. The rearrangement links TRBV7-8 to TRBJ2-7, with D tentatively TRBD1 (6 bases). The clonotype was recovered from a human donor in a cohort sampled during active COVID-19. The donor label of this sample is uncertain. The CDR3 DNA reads TGTGCCAGCAGCTCCACAAGCAGACAGGCGGAGCAGTACTTC. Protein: CASSSTSRQAEQYF.